Listed below are T cell receptor beta chains from one sample, sequenced in a study of T cells in Graves' hyperthyroidism and ophthalmopathy. Each CDR3 protein is one row after TCRdb ran MiXCR on the multiplex PCR reads. The data hold 560,000 or so distinct CDR3 sequences, with 15% to 20% observed a single time. Sequenced sample: blood. These receptors all stem from a man between 35 and 55 years old with Graves' ophthalmopathy. Each CDR3 is given with its conserved first and last residue. The order of the fields is clone size, D gene, J gene, V gene, CDR3 protein, CDR3 DNA. The D gene is left open where the match is weak. Expanded clones are given a class, and other clones once, few, many or no size at all.

>-|-|TRBJ1-2|TRBV10-3
CAISESPGHYGYTF
TGTGCCATCAGTGAGTCCCCGGGTCACTATGGCTACACCTTC
>many|TRBD2|TRBJ2-7|TRBV28
CASRAGGVTYEQYF
TGTGCCAGCAGGGCCGGGGGGGTTACCTACGAGCAGTACTTC
>-|-|TRBJ1-2|TRBV25-1
CASSEPRWGNYGYTF
TGTGCCAGCAGTGAACCCAGGTGGGGGAACTATGGCTACACCTTC
>few|TRBD1|TRBJ2-7|TRBV6-1
CASNKGGQGISYEQYF
TGTGCCAGCAACAAAGGGGGACAGGGAATCTCCTACGAGCAGTACTTC
>few|TRBD1|TRBJ1-1|TRBV20-1
CSARDLTGDTEAFF
TGCAGTGCTAGAGACCTCACAGGGGACACTGAAGCTTTCTTT
>few|TRBD1|TRBJ2-7|TRBV29-1
CSVIRGPYEQYF
TGCAGCGTCATCAGGGGGCCCTACGAGCAGTACTTC
>-|-|TRBJ2-3|TRBV10-3
CAIRRGTDTQYF
TGTGCCATCAGACGGGGCACAGATACGCAGTATTTT
>many|-|TRBJ2-3|TRBV4-1
CASSQSRGGGDTQYF
TGCGCCAGCAGCCAATCACGAGGGGGGGGAGATACGCAGTATTTT
>-|-|TRBJ2-3|TRBV19
CASSMGGLLTDTQYF
TGTGCCAGTAGTATGGGGGGACTTCTCACAGATACGCAGTATTTT
>few|-|TRBJ1-3|TRBV27
CASSFTGRTGNTIYF
TGTGCCAGCAGTTTCACGGGGCGCACTGGAAACACCATATATTTT
>many|TRBD2|TRBJ2-3|TRBV10-3
CATGGDTQYF
TGTGCCACGGGAGGAGATACGCAGTATTTT
>-|-|TRBJ1-2|TRBV6-5
CASSYSERDGYTF
TGTGCCAGCAGTTACTCTGAGAGGGATGGCTACACCTTC
>-|TRBD1|TRBJ1-6|TRBV19
CASSIQGARSPLHF
TGTGCCAGTAGTATTCAGGGGGCTCGGTCACCCCTCCACTTT
>few|TRBD2|TRBJ2-1|TRBV6-2/TRBV6-3
CASSYPSDGLAGGGEQFF
TGTGCCAGCAGTTACCCGAGTGATGGACTAGCGGGAGGTGGTGAGCAGTTCTTC
>-|TRBD1|TRBJ1-3|TRBV19
CASSTPPWTGRSGNTIYF
TGTGCCAGTAGTACTCCTCCCTGGACAGGACGCTCTGGAAACACCATATATTTT
>-|-|TRBJ1-1|TRBV7-6
CASSLASGRNTEAFF
TGTGCCAGCAGCTTAGCCTCGGGGAGAAACACTGAAGCTTTCTTT
>-|-|TRBJ1-1|TRBV7-2
CASSAVAGTEAFF
TGTGCCAGCAGCGCAGTAGCCGGCACTGAAGCTTTCTTT
>few|TRBD1|TRBJ1-1|TRBV5-6
CASSLVGQGARETEAFF
TGTGCCAGCAGCTTGGTGGGACAGGGGGCGAGGGAAACTGAAGCTTTCTTT
>many|TRBD2|TRBJ2-7|TRBV27
CASSLLAGTDEQYF
TGTGCCAGCAGTCTACTAGCGGGGACGGACGAGCAGTACTTC
>many|-|TRBJ2-3|TRBV3-1
CASRIGGTDTQYF
TGTGCCAGCAGGATTGGTGGTACAGATACGCAGTATTTT
>few|-|TRBJ1-3|TRBV6-1
CASSSTGTTRGNTIYF
TGTGCCAGCAGTTCAACCGGGACCACACGCGGAAACACCATATATTTT
>many|-|TRBJ2-3|TRBV7-3
CASSGGTASTDTQYF
TGTGCCAGCAGCGGGGGGACAGCTAGCACAGATACGCAGTATTTT
>-|-|TRBJ1-3|TRBV9
CASIVWDVGSGNTIYF
TGTGCCAGCATCGTGTGGGACGTCGGCTCTGGAAACACCATATATTTT
>few|-|TRBJ1-1|TRBV7-9
CASRNYGGEAFF
TGTGCCAGCAGAAACTATGGGGGTGAAGCTTTCTTT
>-|TRBD2|TRBJ2-7|TRBV19
CASSITTGTTSEQYF
TGTGCCAGTAGTATAACTACCGGGACTACCAGCGAGCAGTACTTC
>-|-|TRBJ1-1|TRBV5-1
CASSNPGQRNTEAFF
TGCGCCAGCAGCAACCCGGGACAAAGAAACACTGAAGCTTTCTTT
>many|TRBD2|TRBJ2-7|TRBV28
CASSFGLDSYEQYF
TGTGCCAGCAGTTTCGGACTAGACTCCTACGAGCAGTACTTC
>-|-|TRBJ1-1|TRBV18
CASSNQDSEAFF
TGTGCCAGCTCAAATCAGGACAGTGAAGCTTTCTTT
>-|-|TRBJ2-7|TRBV5-6
CASSWSSYEQYF
TGTGCCAGCAGCTGGAGCTCCTACGAGCAGTACTTC
>-|TRBD1|TRBJ2-1|TRBV6-2/TRBV6-3
CASSPGQGRFGPRPNEQFF
TGTGCCAGCAGTCCTGGACAGGGGCGTTTCGGTCCCAGACCGAATGAGCAGTTCTTC
>few|TRBD1|TRBJ1-5|TRBV6-1
CASRGDRTNQPQHF
TGTGCCAGCAGAGGGGACAGGACAAATCAGCCCCAGCATTTT
>many|TRBD1|TRBJ1-2|TRBV12-3/TRBV12-4
CASSRQGIGGYTF
TGTGCCAGCAGTCGACAGGGAATTGGAGGCTACACCTTC
>once|-|TRBJ1-4|TRBV3-1
CASSQVMGGTNEKLFF
TGTGCCAGCAGCCAAGTGATGGGGGGAACTAATGAAAAACTGTTTTTT
>many|-|TRBJ2-7|TRBV6-1
CASSEGGRIEQYF
TGTGCCAGCAGTGAAGGAGGTCGGATAGAGCAGTACTTC